This T cell receptor beta chain was retrieved from a study of CD4+ T cells in melanoma. Germline values: CDR1 LNHNV, CDR2 YYDKDF (reference sequence). The CDR3 runs to 13 residues. V lost 5 bases to trimming and J lost 0 bases, with 2 bases between them. Only in-frame clones appear in the TCRdb table, and some are missing; sequencing was by immunoSEQ multiplex PCR. The table lists about 55,000 clones, almost 70% of them singletons. On this clone itself: The antigen remains unidentified.

General study results and limits: A reported correlation linked neoantigen-specific CD4+ T cells to CD8+, macrophage and B cell function. Reportedly, melanoma neoantigen-specific CD4+ T cells showed varied differentiation states.

Sequencing was done on a sample of tumor tissue. The chain joins TRBV15 to TRBJ2-6, with no clear D. The origin of this receptor is a human donor with melanoma. The CDR3 sequence is CATSRSGANVLTF. In DNA form, the CDR3 reads TGTGCCACCAGCCGCTCTGGGGCCAACGTCCTGACTTTC.